A selection of T cell receptor beta chains follows, all from one sample in a study of T cell responses to AZD1222 COVID-19 vaccine. Clones were sequenced by immunoSEQ multiplex PCR, and TCRdb holds only the in-frame ones, with some missing. The profile covers tens of thousands of clones, with 87% appearing a single time and about 1.6% taken by the ten largest. This specimen consisted of peripheral blood, obtained on day 0 of AZD1222 vaccination. The receptors here all came from an adult in good health. The CDR3 runs from the conserved cysteine through the conserved F or W. Fields, in order: D gene, V gene, clone size, J gene, CDR3 DNA, CDR3 protein. The D gene is left open where the match is weak. Rows may omit the clone size; those that give it use once, few, many or a size class.

d_call: -
v_call: TRBV11-1
clone_size: -
j_call: TRBJ2-1
cdr3_nt: TGTGCCAGCAGCTTAAGTAACAATGAGCAGTTCTTC
cdr3_aa: CASSLSNNEQFF

d_call: -
v_call: TRBV20-1
clone_size: -
j_call: TRBJ1-2
cdr3_nt: TGCAGTGCTAGTTTTCAAGGTCCAACCAATGGCTACACCTTC
cdr3_aa: CSASFQGPTNGYTF

d_call: -
v_call: TRBV7-9
clone_size: once
j_call: TRBJ1-1
cdr3_nt: TGTGCCAGCAGCTTAGGGCAGGGATTGAATGAAGCTTTCTTT
cdr3_aa: CASSLGQGLNEAFF

d_call: -
v_call: TRBV9
clone_size: -
j_call: TRBJ1-1
cdr3_nt: TGTGCCAGCAGCGTAGGAGCAGGGAGGGATACTGAAGCTTTCTTT
cdr3_aa: CASSVGAGRDTEAFF

d_call: TRBD1
v_call: TRBV30
clone_size: -
j_call: TRBJ1-6
cdr3_nt: TGTGCCTGGAGTGGTTCAGGGGGATCGTATAATTCACCCCTCCACTTT
cdr3_aa: CAWSGSGGSYNSPLHF

d_call: -
v_call: TRBV3-1/TRBV3-2
clone_size: -
j_call: TRBJ1-6
cdr3_nt: TGTGCCAGCAGAATTGCAGGGAGCTCCTATAATTCACCCCTCCACTTT
cdr3_aa: CASRIAGSSYNSPLHF

d_call: TRBD1
v_call: TRBV2
clone_size: -
j_call: TRBJ2-3
cdr3_nt: TGTGCCAGCAGTGAATTGGGGACAGTCATCACAGATACGCAGTATTTT
cdr3_aa: CASSELGTVITDTQYF

d_call: -
v_call: TRBV6-5
clone_size: -
j_call: TRBJ1-5
cdr3_nt: TGTGCCAGCACCGGCACTCGGGGTGGCAATCAGCCCCAGCATTTT
cdr3_aa: CASTGTRGGNQPQHF

d_call: -
v_call: TRBV27
clone_size: -
j_call: TRBJ1-2
cdr3_nt: TGTGCCAGCAGTCCCCGCCGGGGGGGCTATGGCTACACCTTC
cdr3_aa: CASSPRRGGYGYTF

d_call: TRBD2
v_call: TRBV10-2
clone_size: once
j_call: TRBJ2-3
cdr3_nt: TGCGCCAGCAGTGGTACTAGCGCAGACTTTGATACGCAGTATTTT
cdr3_aa: CASSGTSADFDTQYF

d_call: TRBD1
v_call: TRBV9
clone_size: -
j_call: TRBJ1-2
cdr3_nt: TGTGCCAGCAGCGCACAGGGGGCTGGCTACACCTTC
cdr3_aa: CASSAQGAGYTF

d_call: -
v_call: TRBV6-5
clone_size: few
j_call: TRBJ2-7
cdr3_nt: TGTGCCAGCAGTTACGAGAGAGGAGACTACGAGCAGTACTTC
cdr3_aa: CASSYERGDYEQYF

d_call: -
v_call: TRBV7-2
clone_size: -
j_call: TRBJ1-5
cdr3_nt: TGTGCCAGCAGCTTAGGGTCATCGGGACAAGGGCCCCAGCATTTT
cdr3_aa: CASSLGSSGQGPQHF

d_call: -
v_call: TRBV7-8
clone_size: once
j_call: TRBJ1-4
cdr3_nt: TGTGCCAGCAGCTTAGGTACCCAGGAAAAACTGTTTTTT
cdr3_aa: CASSLGTQEKLFF

d_call: -
v_call: TRBV20-1
clone_size: -
j_call: TRBJ2-3
cdr3_nt: TGCAGTGAGGAAGATACGCAGTATTTT
cdr3_aa: CSEEDTQYF

d_call: TRBD1
v_call: TRBV11-2
clone_size: once
j_call: TRBJ2-4
cdr3_nt: TGTGCCAGCAGCTCTCGACAGGGGATCATTCAGTACTTC
cdr3_aa: CASSSRQGIIQYF

d_call: -
v_call: TRBV24-1
clone_size: -
j_call: TRBJ2-1
cdr3_nt: TGTGCCACCAGTGACGGGTGGGGCACTGAGCAGTTCTTC
cdr3_aa: CATSDGWGTEQFF

d_call: -
v_call: TRBV7-9
clone_size: -
j_call: TRBJ2-4
cdr3_nt: TGTGCCAGCAGCTTTTACGTCCACATTCAGTACTTC
cdr3_aa: CASSFYVHIQYF

d_call: -
v_call: TRBV5-1
clone_size: -
j_call: TRBJ2-1
cdr3_nt: TGCGCCAGCAGCTTGGCCGGGGGGCTGACCTACAATGAGCAGTTCTTC
cdr3_aa: CASSLAGGLTYNEQFF

d_call: -
v_call: TRBV10-3
clone_size: -
j_call: TRBJ1-2
cdr3_nt: TGTGCCATCAGTGATTCAGGAGATGGGTTTCTTGGCTACACCTTC
cdr3_aa: CAISDSGDGFLGYTF